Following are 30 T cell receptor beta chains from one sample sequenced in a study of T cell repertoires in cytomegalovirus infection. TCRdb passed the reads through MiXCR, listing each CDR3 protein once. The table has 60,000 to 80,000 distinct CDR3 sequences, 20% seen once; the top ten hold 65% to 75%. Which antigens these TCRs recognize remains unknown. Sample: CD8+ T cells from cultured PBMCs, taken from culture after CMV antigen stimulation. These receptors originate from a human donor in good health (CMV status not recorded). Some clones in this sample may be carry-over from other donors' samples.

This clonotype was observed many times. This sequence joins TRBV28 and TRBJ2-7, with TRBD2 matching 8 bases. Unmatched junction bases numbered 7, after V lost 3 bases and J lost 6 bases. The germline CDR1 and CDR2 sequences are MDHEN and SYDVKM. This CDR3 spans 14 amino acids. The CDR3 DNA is TGTGCCAGCAGTTTCCGCGGGGGGAAGCTCGAGCAGTACTTC. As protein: CASSFRGGKLEQYF.

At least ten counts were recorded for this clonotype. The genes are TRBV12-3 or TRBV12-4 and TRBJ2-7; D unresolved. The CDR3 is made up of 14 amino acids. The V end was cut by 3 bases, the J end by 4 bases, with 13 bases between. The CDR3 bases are TGTGCCAGCAGTTTGGGCCGAGTTAGGTACGAGCAGTACTTC. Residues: CASSLGRVRYEQYF.

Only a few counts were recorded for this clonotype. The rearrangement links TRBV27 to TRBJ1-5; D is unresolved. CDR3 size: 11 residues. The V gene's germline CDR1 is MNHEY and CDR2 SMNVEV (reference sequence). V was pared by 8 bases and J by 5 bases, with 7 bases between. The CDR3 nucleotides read TGTGCCAGCGGGCCCGATCAGCCCCAGCATTTT. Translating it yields CASGPDQPQHF.

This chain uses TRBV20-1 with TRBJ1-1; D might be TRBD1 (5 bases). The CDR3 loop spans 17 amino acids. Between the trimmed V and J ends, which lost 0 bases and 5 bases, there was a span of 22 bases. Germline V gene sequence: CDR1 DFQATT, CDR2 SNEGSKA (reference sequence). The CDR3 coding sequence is TGCAGTGCTAGAGATTCGGGACTTGCTTTAGGAGGGACTGAAGCTTTCTTT. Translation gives CSARDSGLALGGTEAFF.

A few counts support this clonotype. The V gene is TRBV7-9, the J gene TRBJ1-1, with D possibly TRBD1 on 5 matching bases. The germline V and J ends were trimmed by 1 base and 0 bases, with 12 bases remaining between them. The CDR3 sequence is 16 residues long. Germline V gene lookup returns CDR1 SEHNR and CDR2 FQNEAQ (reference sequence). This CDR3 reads CASSLGTSKMNTEAFF. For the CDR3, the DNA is TGTGCCAGCAGCTTAGGGACAAGTAAAATGAACACTGAAGCTTTCTTT. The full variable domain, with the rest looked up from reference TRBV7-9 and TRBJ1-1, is DTGVSQNPRHKITKRGQNVTFRCDPISEHNRLYWYRQTLGQGPEFLTYFQNEAQLEKSRLLSDRFSAERPKGSFSTLEIQRTEQGDSAMYLCASSLGTSKMNTEAFFGQGTRLTVV.

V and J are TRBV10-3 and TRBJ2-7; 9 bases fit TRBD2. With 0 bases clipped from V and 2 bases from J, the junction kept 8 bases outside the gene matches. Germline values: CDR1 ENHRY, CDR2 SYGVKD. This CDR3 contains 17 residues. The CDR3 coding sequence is TGTGCCATCAGTGAGTCCCCGCCCAGCGGGGGGACCTACGAGCAGTACTTC. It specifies CAISESPPSGGTYEQYF.

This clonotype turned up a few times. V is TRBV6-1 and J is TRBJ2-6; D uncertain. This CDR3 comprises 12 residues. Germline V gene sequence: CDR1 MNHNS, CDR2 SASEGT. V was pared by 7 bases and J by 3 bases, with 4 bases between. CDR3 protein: CASNSGANVLTF. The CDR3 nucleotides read TGTGCCAGCAATAGTGGGGCCAACGTCCTGACTTTC.

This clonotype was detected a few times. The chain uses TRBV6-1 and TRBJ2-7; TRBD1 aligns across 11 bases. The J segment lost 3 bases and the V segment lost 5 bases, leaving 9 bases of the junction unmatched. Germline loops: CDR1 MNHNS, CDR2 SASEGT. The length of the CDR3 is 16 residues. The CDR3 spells CASSWIPGQGVYEQYF. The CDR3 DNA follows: TGTGCCAGCAGTTGGATTCCGGGACAGGGGGTCTACGAGCAGTACTTC.

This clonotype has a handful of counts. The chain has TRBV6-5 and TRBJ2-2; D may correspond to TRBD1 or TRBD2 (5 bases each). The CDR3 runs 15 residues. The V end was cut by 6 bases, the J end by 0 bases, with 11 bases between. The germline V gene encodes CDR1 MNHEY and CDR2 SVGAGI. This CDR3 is CASSLGTTNTGELFF. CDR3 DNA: TGTGCCAGCAGCCTCGGGACGACGAACACCGGGGAGCTGTTTTTT.

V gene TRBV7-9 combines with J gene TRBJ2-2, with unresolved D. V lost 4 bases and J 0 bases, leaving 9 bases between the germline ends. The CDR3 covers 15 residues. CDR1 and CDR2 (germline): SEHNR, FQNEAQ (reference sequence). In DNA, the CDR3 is TGTGCCAGCAGCTGGGTGGAACCGAACACCGGGGAGCTGTTTTTT. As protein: CASSWVEPNTGELFF.

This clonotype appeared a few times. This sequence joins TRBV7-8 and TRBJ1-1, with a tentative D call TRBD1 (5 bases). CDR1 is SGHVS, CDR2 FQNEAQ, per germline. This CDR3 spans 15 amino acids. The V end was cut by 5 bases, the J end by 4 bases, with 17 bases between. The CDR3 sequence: CASSHKDTAGTEAFF. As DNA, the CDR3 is TGTGCCAGCAGCCATAAGGACACAGCCGGCACTGAAGCTTTCTTT.

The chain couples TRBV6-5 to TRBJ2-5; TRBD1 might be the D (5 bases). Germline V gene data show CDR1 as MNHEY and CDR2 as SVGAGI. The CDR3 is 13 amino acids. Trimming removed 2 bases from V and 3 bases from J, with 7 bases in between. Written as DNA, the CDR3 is TGTGCCAGCAGTTACATGACAGAAGAGACCCAGTACTTC. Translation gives CASSYMTEETQYF.

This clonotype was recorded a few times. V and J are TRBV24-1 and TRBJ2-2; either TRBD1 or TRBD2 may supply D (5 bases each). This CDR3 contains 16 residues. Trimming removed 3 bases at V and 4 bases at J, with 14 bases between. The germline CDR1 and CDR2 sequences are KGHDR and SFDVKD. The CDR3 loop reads CATSDPGTEFTGELFF. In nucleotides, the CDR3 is TGTGCCACCAGTGATCCCGGGACCGAATTCACCGGGGAGCTGTTTTTT.

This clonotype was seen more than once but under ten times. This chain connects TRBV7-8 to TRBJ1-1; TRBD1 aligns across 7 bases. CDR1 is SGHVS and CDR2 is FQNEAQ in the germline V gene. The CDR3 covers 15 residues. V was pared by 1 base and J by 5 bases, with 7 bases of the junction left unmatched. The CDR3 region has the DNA TGTGCCAGCAGCTTAGGCGAGGGGGCGCGGACTGAAGCTTTCTTT. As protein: CASSLGEGARTEAFF. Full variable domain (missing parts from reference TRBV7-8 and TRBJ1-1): GAGVSQSPRYKVAKRGQDVALRCDPISGHVSLFWYQQALGQGPEFLTYFQNEAQLDKSGLPSDRFFAERPEGSVSTLKIQRTQQEDSAVYLCASSLGEGARTEAFFGQGTRLTVV.

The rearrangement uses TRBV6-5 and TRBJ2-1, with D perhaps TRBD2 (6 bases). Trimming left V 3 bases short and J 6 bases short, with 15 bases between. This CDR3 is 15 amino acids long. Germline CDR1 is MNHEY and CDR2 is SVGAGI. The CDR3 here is CASSYWPGSPNEQFF. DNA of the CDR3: TGTGCCAGCAGTTATTGGCCCGGGAGTCCCAATGAGCAGTTCTTC.

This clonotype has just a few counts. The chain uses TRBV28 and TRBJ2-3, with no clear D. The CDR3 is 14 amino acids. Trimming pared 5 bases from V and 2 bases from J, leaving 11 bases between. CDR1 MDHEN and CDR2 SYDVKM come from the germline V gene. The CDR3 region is CASSLRTYTDTQYF. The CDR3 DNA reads TGTGCCAGCAGTCTCAGGACCTACACAGATACGCAGTATTTT.

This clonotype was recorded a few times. The CDR3 sequence: CASSNPILETQYF. CDR3 nucleotides: TGTGCCAGCAGTAACCCGATCCTAGAGACCCAGTACTTC. The chain has TRBV4-2 and TRBJ2-5; D not certain. V lost 6 bases and J lost 4, with 12 bases in between. Germline V CDR1 and CDR2: LGHNA, YNFKEQ. This CDR3 region has 13 residues.

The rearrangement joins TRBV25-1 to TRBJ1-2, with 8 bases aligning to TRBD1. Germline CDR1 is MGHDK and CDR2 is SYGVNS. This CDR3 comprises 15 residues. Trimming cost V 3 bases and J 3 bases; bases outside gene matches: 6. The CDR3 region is CASSDWTGYDYGYTF. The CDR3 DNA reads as TGTGCCAGCAGTGACTGGACAGGGTATGACTATGGCTACACCTTC.

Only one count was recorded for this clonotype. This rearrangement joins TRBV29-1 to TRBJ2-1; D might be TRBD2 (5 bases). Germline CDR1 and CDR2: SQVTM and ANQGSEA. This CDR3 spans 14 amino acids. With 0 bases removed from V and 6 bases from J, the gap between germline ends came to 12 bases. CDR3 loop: CSVEDLRGFNEQFF. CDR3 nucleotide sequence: TGCAGCGTTGAAGATCTTCGCGGGTTCAATGAGCAGTTCTTC.

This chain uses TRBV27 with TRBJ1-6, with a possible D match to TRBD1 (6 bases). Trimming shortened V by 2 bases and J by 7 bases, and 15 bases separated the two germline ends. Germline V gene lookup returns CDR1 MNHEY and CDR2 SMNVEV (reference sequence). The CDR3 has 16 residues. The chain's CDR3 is CASSLVGNRVNSPLHF. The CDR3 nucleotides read TGTGCCAGCAGTTTAGTTGGGAACAGGGTAAATTCACCCCTCCACTTT.

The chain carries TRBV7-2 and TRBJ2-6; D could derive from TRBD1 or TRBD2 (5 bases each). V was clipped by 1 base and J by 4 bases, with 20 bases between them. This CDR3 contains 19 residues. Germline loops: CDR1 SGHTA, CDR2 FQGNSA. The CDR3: CASSLDRAGSSWGANVLTF. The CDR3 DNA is TGTGCCAGCAGCTTAGATAGGGCAGGGAGCTCGTGGGGGGCCAACGTCCTGACTTTC.

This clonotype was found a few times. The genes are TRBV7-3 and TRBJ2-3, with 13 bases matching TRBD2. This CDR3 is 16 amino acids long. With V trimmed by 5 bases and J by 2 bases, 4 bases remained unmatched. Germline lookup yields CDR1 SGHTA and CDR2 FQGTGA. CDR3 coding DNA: TGTGCCAGCAGCCGGACTAGCGGGGGAAACACAGATACGCAGTATTTT. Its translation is CASSRTSGGNTDTQYF.

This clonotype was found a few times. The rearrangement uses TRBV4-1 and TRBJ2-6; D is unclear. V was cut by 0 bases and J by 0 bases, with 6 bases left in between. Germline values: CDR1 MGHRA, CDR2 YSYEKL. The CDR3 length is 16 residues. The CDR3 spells CASSQESSSGANVLTF. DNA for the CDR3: TGCGCCAGCAGCCAAGAGTCAAGCTCTGGGGCCAACGTCCTGACTTTC.

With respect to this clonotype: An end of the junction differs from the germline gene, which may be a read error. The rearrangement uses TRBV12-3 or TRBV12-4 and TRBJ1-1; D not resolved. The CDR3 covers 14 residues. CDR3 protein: CASSFDTSGTETFF. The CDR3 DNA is TGTGCCAGCAGTTTTGACACTTCGGGCACTGAAACTTTCTTT.

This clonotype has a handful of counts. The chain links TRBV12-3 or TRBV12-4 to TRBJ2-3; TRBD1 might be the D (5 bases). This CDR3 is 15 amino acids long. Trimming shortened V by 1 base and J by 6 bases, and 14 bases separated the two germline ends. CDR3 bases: TGTGCCAGCAGTTTAGGGGGCGGCGTAGCTGATACGCAGTATTTT. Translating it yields CASSLGGGVADTQYF.

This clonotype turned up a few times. CDR3 sequence: CASSLGQGVGYTF. The CDR3 DNA reads TGTGCCAGCAGTTTAGGACAGGGGGTAGGCTACACCTTC. The V gene is TRBV12-3 or TRBV12-4, the J gene TRBJ1-2; the match to TRBD1 covers 9 bases. Unmatched junction bases numbered 2, after V lost 1 base and J lost 8 bases. CDR3 size: 13 residues.

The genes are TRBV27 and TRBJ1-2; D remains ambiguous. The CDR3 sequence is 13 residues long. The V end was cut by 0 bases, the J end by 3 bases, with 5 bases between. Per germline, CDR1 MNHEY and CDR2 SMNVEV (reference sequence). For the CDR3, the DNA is TGTGCCAGCAGTTTATCTGCTTACTATGGCTACACCTTC. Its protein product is CASSLSAYYGYTF.

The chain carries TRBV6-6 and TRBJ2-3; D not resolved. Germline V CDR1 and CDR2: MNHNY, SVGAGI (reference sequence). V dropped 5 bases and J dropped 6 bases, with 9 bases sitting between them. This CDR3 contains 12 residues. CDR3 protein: CASSPVRDTQYF. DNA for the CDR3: TGTGCCAGCAGTCCTGTAAGGGATACGCAGTATTTT.

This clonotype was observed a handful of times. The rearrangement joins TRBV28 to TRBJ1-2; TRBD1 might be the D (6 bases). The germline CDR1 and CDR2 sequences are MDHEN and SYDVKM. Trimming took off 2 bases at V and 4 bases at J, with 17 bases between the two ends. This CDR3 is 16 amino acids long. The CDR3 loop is CASSLGGGGSVYGYTF. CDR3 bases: TGTGCCAGCAGTTTAGGGGGGGGGGGCAGTGTCTATGGCTACACCTTC.

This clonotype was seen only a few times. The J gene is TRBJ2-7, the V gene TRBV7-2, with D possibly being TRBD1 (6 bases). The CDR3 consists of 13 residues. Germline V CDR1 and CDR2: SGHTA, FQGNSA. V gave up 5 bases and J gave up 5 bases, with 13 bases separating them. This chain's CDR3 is CASSPQGNDEQYF. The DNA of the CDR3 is TGTGCCAGCAGCCCACAGGGTAACGACGAGCAGTACTTC.